The 28 T cell receptor beta chains in this list originate from one sample, sequenced in a study of blood T cell repertoires in COVID-19. Using immunoSEQ multiplex PCR, the repertoire was profiled, and TCRdb retains in-frame clones only, with some absent. The table shows 350,000 to 400,000 clones, with about 90% occurring only once. The sequencing sample was made of PBMCs or T cells enriched from blood (not recorded which). The receptors were sampled from a man aged 40-50 years in a cohort exposed to, infected with or recovered from COVID-19 (not recorded which).

The CDR3 region has the DNA TGTGCCACCAGCAAAGACAGGGTCTATAATCAGCCCCAGCATTTT. Its translation: CATSKDRVYNQPQHF. The rearrangement uses TRBV15 and TRBJ1-5, with 7 bases fitting TRBD1. Germline V CDR1 and CDR2: LNHNV, YYDKDF (reference sequence). The CDR3 length is 15 residues. The V segment lost 4 bases and the J segment 4 bases; nucleotides outside the gene matches: 7.

The chain employs TRBV2 and TRBJ2-7, with 9 positions matching TRBD1. Unmatched junction bases numbered 9, after V lost 5 bases and J lost 1 base. The CDR3 runs to 16 residues. CDR1 and CDR2 from the germline V gene are SNHLY and FYNNEI. The CDR3 region has the DNA TGTGCCAGCAGTTACGGGCCGGGACAGGGATCCTACGAGCAGTACTTC. Protein product: CASSYGPGQGSYEQYF.

This clone was recorded only once. The rearrangement uses TRBV2 and TRBJ1-1; the D is unclear. CDR1 and CDR2 from the germline V gene are SNHLY and FYNNEI. The CDR3 loop spans 14 amino acids. The V gene lost 2 bases and the J gene lost 4 bases, with 11 bases spanning the gap. The chain's CDR3 is CASSEIGVGTEAFF. CDR3 nucleotide sequence: TGTGCCAGCAGTGAAATCGGGGTTGGCACTGAAGCTTTCTTT. The variable domain in full, with the rest retrieved from reference TRBV2 and TRBJ1-1, is EPEVTQTPSHQVTQMGQEVILRCVPISNHLYFYWYRQILGQKVEFLVSFYNNEISEKSEIFDDQFSVERPDGSNFTLKIRSTKLEDSAMYFCASSEIGVGTEAFFGQGTRLTVV.

CDR3 DNA: TGTGCCATCCAGCCCGGACAGGAGACATACAATGAGCAGTTCTTC. Translation gives CAIQPGQETYNEQFF. The chain uses TRBV10-3 and TRBJ2-1; 7 bases fit TRBD1. CDR1 ENHRY and CDR2 SYGVKD come from the germline V gene. The CDR3 is 15 amino acids. The ends lost 8 bases at V and 4 bases at J; junction bases unmatched: 11.

This clone occurred once. The J gene is TRBJ2-7, the V gene TRBV19; D perhaps matches TRBD2 (6 bases). The CDR3 totals 14 residues. CDR1 and CDR2 from the germline V gene are LNHDA and SQIVND (reference sequence). Trimming cost V 4 bases and J 3 bases, with 13 bases left between them. For the CDR3, the DNA is TGTGCCAGTAGTAGGGACTCCAATTTCTACGAGCAGTACTTC. Translated: CASSRDSNFYEQYF.

This clone has only a few counts. V and J are TRBV6-5 and TRBJ2-7; a weak D match, TRBD2 (5 bases). The CDR3 has 13 residues. In germline, CDR1 is MNHEY, CDR2 SVGAGI. V lost 3 bases and J 7 bases, leaving 13 bases between the germline ends. The CDR3 is CASSYKAGGEQYF. Here the CDR3 DNA reads TGTGCCAGCAGTTATAAGGCAGGCGGGGAGCAGTACTTC.

This clone came up once. This rearrangement joins TRBV19 to TRBJ1-5; 10 bases match TRBD1. J gave up 5 bases and V 0 bases, and 4 bases lay outside the gene matches. CDR3 length equals 16 residues. Germline V gene sequence: CDR1 LNHDA, CDR2 SQIVND (reference sequence). The CDR3 nucleotides read TGTGCCAGTAGTATAGAGGGGGACAGGGGTCATCAGCCCCAGCATTTT. Protein product: CASSIEGDRGHQPQHF.

The chain carries TRBV19 and TRBJ2-7; 8 bases are shared with TRBD2. CDR3 length: 11 amino acids. Per the germline V gene, CDR1 is LNHDA and CDR2 is SQIVND (reference sequence). V trimming: 7 bases; J trimming: 7 bases; junction bases outside the gene matches: 3. CDR3: CASMAGGEQYF. Here the CDR3 DNA reads TGTGCCAGTATGGCGGGAGGAGAGCAGTACTTC. Variable domain in full (rest from reference TRBV19 and TRBJ2-7): DGGITQSPKYLFRKEGQNVTLSCEQNLNHDAMYWYRQDPGQGLRLIYYSQIVNDFQKGDIAEGYSVSREKKESFPLTVTSAQKNPTAFYLCASMAGGEQYFGPGTRLTVT.

The chain employs TRBV4-2 and TRBJ2-3, with a tentative D call TRBD2 (5 bases). CDR1 is LGHNA and CDR2 is YNFKEQ in the germline V gene. The CDR3 covers 15 residues. V was cut by 1 base and J by 0 bases, with 8 bases left in between. The CDR3 DNA reads TGTGCCAGCAGCCAAGTTGAGGGAAGCACAGATACGCAGTATTTT. Amino acids: CASSQVEGSTDTQYF.

This clone was seen only a few times. V is TRBV30 and J is TRBJ2-2, with D unclear. Germline-derived CDR1 and CDR2 are GTSNPN and SVGIG (reference sequence). Trimming took 0 bases from V and 3 from J, leaving 11 bases between them. CDR3 length equals 15 residues. For the CDR3, the DNA is TGTGCCTGGAGTGTGTCCCGCTACGACACCGGGGAGCTGTTTTTT. This codes for CAWSVSRYDTGELFF.

The chain employs TRBV27 and TRBJ2-1; TRBD2 matches 12 bases. Germline V gene data show CDR1 as MNHEY and CDR2 as SMNVEV (reference sequence). The J segment lost 4 bases and the V segment lost 0 bases, leaving 7 bases of the junction unmatched. The CDR3 runs to 18 residues. CDR3 nucleotides: TGTGCCAGCAGTTTATCCCAACTAGCGGGAGGCCCGTACAATGAGCAGTTCTTC. It translates to CASSLSQLAGGPYNEQFF.

The V gene is TRBV5-8, the J gene TRBJ2-2; 7 positions match TRBD2. This CDR3 has 14 residues. CDR1 and CDR2 (germline): SGHTS, YDEGEE. The V and J ends lost 6 bases and 5 bases, in that order; junction bases with no gene match: 7. The CDR3 loop reads CASNTGTMTGELFF. In DNA, the CDR3 is TGTGCCAGCAACACCGGGACTATGACCGGGGAGCTGTTTTTT. Drawing the rest from reference TRBV5-8 and TRBJ2-2, the complete variable domain is EAGVTQSPTHLIKTRGQQATLRCSPISGHTSVYWYQQALGLGLQFLLWYDEGEERNRGNFPPRFSGRQFPNYSSELNVNALELEDSALYLCASNTGTMTGELFFGEGSRLTVL.

This chain connects TRBV6-5 to TRBJ1-2, with 7 bases aligning to TRBD1. CDR1 is MNHEY and CDR2 is SVGAGI in the germline V gene. This CDR3 region has 13 residues. Trimming removed 5 bases from V and 4 bases from J; junction bases left unmatched: 4. The CDR3 sequence: CASSPRDSYGYTF. The CDR3 coding sequence is TGTGCCAGCAGTCCCCGGGACAGCTATGGCTACACCTTC.

This sequence joins TRBV3-1 (or the pseudogene TRBV3-2) and TRBJ1-3; D is unclear. The CDR3 has 14 residues. The germline V gene encodes CDR1 LGHDT and CDR2 YNNKEL (reference sequence). V was clipped by 4 bases and J by 1 base, with 8 bases between them. Written as DNA, the CDR3 is TGTGCCAGCAGCCCGACTAGATCTGGAAACACCATATATTTT. It yields the protein CASSPTRSGNTIYF.

Turning to this clone: At the DNA level, this CDR3 is encoded by other sequences in the same sample as well. This sequence joins TRBV11-2 and TRBJ2-1; D unresolved. V lost 1 base and J 3 bases, leaving 4 bases between the germline ends. This CDR3 is built from 13 residues. Germline CDR1 SGHAT, CDR2 FQNNGV. As DNA, the CDR3 is TGTGCCAGCAGCTTAGCTAGCTACAATGAGCAGTTCTTC. Its translation is CASSLASYNEQFF.

The chain links TRBV3-1 (or the pseudogene TRBV3-2) to TRBJ2-1; the match to TRBD1 covers 12 bases. The CDR3 totals 15 residues. CDR1 and CDR2 from the germline V gene are LGHDT and YNNKEL (reference sequence). J gave up 6 bases and V 4 bases, and 4 bases lay outside the gene matches. CDR3 region: CASSPRDRGLNEQFF. The CDR3 coding sequence is TGTGCCAGCAGCCCCCGGGACAGGGGGCTCAATGAGCAGTTCTTC.

The CDR3, as DNA: TGTGCCAGCAGCCCGGGGGGTCCCCTCTCCTACGAGCAGTACTTC. The encoded protein is CASSPGGPLSYEQYF. The chain is built from TRBV7-9 and TRBJ2-7, with TRBD2 identical over 7 bases. J gave up 0 bases and V 5 bases, and 7 bases lay outside the gene matches. The CDR3 spans 15 residues. CDR1 is SEHNR and CDR2 is FQNEAQ in the germline V gene (reference sequence).

The genes are TRBV21-1 and TRBJ2-7; the table's D call TRBD1 went unverified against the DNA. TRBV21-1 is deemed a pseudogene. The CDR3 is 23 residues long. The CDR3 is CASSKLWCVPLWWTGFLSYEQYF. CDR3 DNA sequence: TGTGCCAGCAGCAAACTTTGGTGTGTCCCCCTTTGGTGGACAGGGTTTTTATCCTACGAGCAGTACTTC.

V usage is TRBV6-5 and J usage is TRBJ1-5, with 7 bases identical to TRBD1. This CDR3 has 13 residues. V trimming: 6 bases; J trimming: 3 bases; junction bases outside the gene matches: 2. Germline CDR1 and CDR2: MNHEY and SVGAGI. CDR3 bases: TGTGCCAGCAGGACAGGGAACAATCAGCCCCAGCATTTT. Translated: CASRTGNNQPQHF.

This sequence joins TRBV5-1 and TRBJ2-6; the match to TRBD1 covers 9 bases. V lost 0 bases, J lost 2 bases, and 3 bases stayed unmatched. The CDR3 runs to 17 residues. Germline V gives CDR1 SGHRS, CDR2 YFSETQ. The CDR3 DNA follows: TGCGCCAGCAGCTTGGGACAGGGGGGGCCTGGGGCCAACGTCCTGACTTTC. Encoded protein: CASSLGQGGPGANVLTF.

The chain is built from TRBV15 and TRBJ2-7, with TRBD2 identical over 11 bases. The junction had 5 bases not matched to a gene; V was cut back by 0 bases and J by 7 bases. The CDR3 is 15 amino acids. Germline V lookup: CDR1 LNHNV, CDR2 YYDKDF (reference sequence). This chain's CDR3 is CATSRDKLAGVEQYF. As DNA, the CDR3 is TGTGCCACCAGCAGAGATAAACTAGCGGGAGTTGAGCAGTACTTC.

The chain recombines TRBV2 with TRBJ1-1, with D hard to call. CDR3 length: 14 residues. From germline, CDR1 is SNHLY and CDR2 FYNNEI. Between the trimmed V and J ends, which lost 4 bases and 1 base, there was a span of 10 bases. The CDR3 nucleotides read TGTGCCAGCAGTGTTGGGAGGAGGAACACTGAAGCTTTCTTT. Its translation: CASSVGRRNTEAFF.

V is TRBV10-3 and J is TRBJ1-2; the D gene is possibly TRBD1 (6 bases). CDR1 and CDR2 (germline): ENHRY, SYGVKD. The CDR3 is 13 residues long. V dropped 6 bases and J dropped 1 base, with 9 bases sitting between them. In DNA, the CDR3 is TGTGCCATCAGGGGGGCCGATAACTATGGCTACACCTTC. It encodes CAIRGADNYGYTF.

The V call is TRBV19, the J call TRBJ2-1, with 9 bases that match TRBD1. The CDR3 totals 16 residues. The V gene's germline CDR1 is LNHDA and CDR2 SQIVND (reference sequence). The trim removed 0 bases at V and 8 bases at J, leaving 8 bases unmatched. As DNA, the CDR3 is TGTGCCAGTAGTATAGAGTTGACAGGGGGTATGGATGAGCAGTTCTTC. Its protein product is CASSIELTGGMDEQFF. The variable domain in full, with the rest retrieved from reference TRBV19 and TRBJ2-1, is DGGITQSPKYLFRKEGQNVTLSCEQNLNHDAMYWYRQDPGQGLRLIYYSQIVNDFQKGDIAEGYSVSREKKESFPLTVTSAQKNPTAFYLCASSIELTGGMDEQFFGPGTRLTVL.

Here the CDR3 DNA reads TGTGCCACAAGTGGGGGGTCCAACCGGAATAACTATGGCTACACCTTC. Translation gives CATSGGSNRNNYGYTF. The chain couples TRBV15 to TRBJ1-2, with a weak D call TRBD1 (5 bases). The germline V gene has CDR1 LNHNV and CDR2 YYDKDF (reference sequence). Trimming took off 9 bases at V and 1 base at J, with 21 bases between the two ends. This CDR3 spans 16 amino acids.

The chain has TRBV6-5 and TRBJ2-7; D not certain. The V end was cut by 4 bases, the J end by 0 bases, with 10 bases between. Germline CDR1 reads MNHEY; CDR2 reads SVGAGI. CDR3 size: 14 residues. The CDR3 sequence: CASSSNIFSYEQYF. CDR3 bases: TGTGCCAGCAGTTCCAACATTTTCTCCTACGAGCAGTACTTC.

V and J are TRBV25-1 and TRBJ1-6; tentative D call: TRBD1 (6 bases). Per the germline V gene, CDR1 is MGHDK and CDR2 is SYGVNS. V lost 5 bases and J lost 7, with 12 bases in between. This CDR3 spans 14 amino acids. CDR3 nucleotides: TGTGCCAGCAGTTTGGGACACTTGAATTCACCCCTCCACTTT. Translated: CASSLGHLNSPLHF.

This clone is a singleton in its sample. V usage is TRBV5-5 and J usage is TRBJ2-5; 11 bases fit TRBD1. Germline trimming cut 5 bases from V and 5 bases from J; bases unmatched to any gene: 8. In germline, CDR1 is SGHKS, CDR2 YYEKEE (reference sequence). The CDR3 totals 15 residues. The chain's CDR3 is CASSRRTGGGETQYF. The CDR3 DNA reads as TGTGCCAGCAGTCGTAGGACAGGGGGCGGGGAGACCCAGTACTTC.